This TCR delta chain was sequenced for a study of gamma-delta T cells after stem cell transplantation. TCRdb fed the RT-PCR reads into CATT to redo clone calling. The sample has under 6,000 delta-chain clones, less than 2% seen once; the top ten hold about 30%. Per germline, CDR1 GEAIGNYY and CDR2 EKD. V was trimmed by 4 bases and J by 0 bases, leaving 14 bases between them. CDR3 length: 15 amino acids. This clone occurred a few times. The specimen sequenced was gamma-delta T cells. This TCR was sampled from a human donor. It is not recorded whose cells these are; they may come from a transplant donor. The chain has TRDV2 and TRDJ1; D remains ambiguous. This chain's CDR3 is CACDPVLRYTDKLIF. In DNA form, the CDR3 reads TGTGCCTGTGATCCTGTACTGAGATACACCGATAAACTCATCTTT.